The T cell receptor beta chain described here comes from a study of cytomegalovirus exposure and HLA in healthy donors. In regard to this clone: The antigen is not known.

V was pared by 3 bases and J by 0 bases, with 13 bases between. The V gene's germline CDR1 is SGHRS and CDR2 YFSETQ. This CDR3 has 16 amino acids. The PCR contained 60 Vbeta and 13 Jbeta primers. Some clones are missing from TCRdb's copy, which holds only in-frame ones; the method was immunoSEQ multiplex PCR. The table records approximately 170,000 clones, roughly 77% of them present only once. Study observations and caveats: In an earlier analysis, productive rearrangement rates for most beta V segments clustered near 90% or 30%. Immune exposure information comprised only CMV serostatus.

The chain carries TRBV5-1 and TRBJ2-1; D not certain. This clonotype was obtained from a man in his late teens or twenties in good health and CMV-seropositive. Sequencing input: PBMCs. The CDR3 region has the DNA TGCGCCAGCAGCTCAGATATCTCCAGCTCCTACAATGAGCAGTTCTTC. It translates to CASSSDISSSYNEQFF.